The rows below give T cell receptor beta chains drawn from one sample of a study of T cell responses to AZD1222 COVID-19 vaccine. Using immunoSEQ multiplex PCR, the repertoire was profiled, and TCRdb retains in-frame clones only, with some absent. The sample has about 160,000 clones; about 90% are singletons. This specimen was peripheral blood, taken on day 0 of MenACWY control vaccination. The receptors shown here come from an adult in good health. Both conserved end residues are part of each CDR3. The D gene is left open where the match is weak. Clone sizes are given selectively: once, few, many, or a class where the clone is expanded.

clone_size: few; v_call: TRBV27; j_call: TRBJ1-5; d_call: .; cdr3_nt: TGTGCCAGCAGTTTATTATTCGGCGGGGATCGTCAGCCCCAGCATTTT; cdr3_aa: CASSLLFGGDRQPQHF
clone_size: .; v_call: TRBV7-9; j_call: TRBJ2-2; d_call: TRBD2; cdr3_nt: TGTGCCAGCAGCTTTCCGACTAGCGGGAGCGCGAACACCGGGGAGCTGTTTTTT; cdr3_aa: CASSFPTSGSANTGELFF
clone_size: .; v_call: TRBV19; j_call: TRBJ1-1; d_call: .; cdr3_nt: TGTGCCAGTAGTATGATTGTTAGCGGGTGGGACACTGAAGCTTTCTTT; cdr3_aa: CASSMIVSGWDTEAFF
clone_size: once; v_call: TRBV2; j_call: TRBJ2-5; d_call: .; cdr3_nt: TGTGCCAGCTTGACCGGGACAAGGGGGGGGGAGACCCAGTACTTC; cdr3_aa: CASLTGTRGGETQYF
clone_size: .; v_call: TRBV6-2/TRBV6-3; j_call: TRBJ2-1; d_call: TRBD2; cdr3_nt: TGTGCCAGCAGTGGGACTAGCGGGTTCCTCCAGTTCTTC; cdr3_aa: CASSGTSGFLQFF
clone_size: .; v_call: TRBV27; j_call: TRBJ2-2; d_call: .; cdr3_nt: TGTGCCAGCACAACCCCCCGTGGGGGGCCGGAGACCGGGGAGCTGTTTTTT; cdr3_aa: CASTTPRGGPETGELFF
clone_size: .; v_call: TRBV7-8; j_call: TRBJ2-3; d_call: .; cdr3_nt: TGTGCCAGCAGCTTCTCAATCAGCACAGATACGCAGTATTTT; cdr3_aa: CASSFSISTDTQYF
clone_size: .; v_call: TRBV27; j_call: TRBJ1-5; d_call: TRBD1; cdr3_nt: TGTGCCAGCAGCCGGGACAGGGACCGTCAGCCCCAGCATTTT; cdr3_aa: CASSRDRDRQPQHF
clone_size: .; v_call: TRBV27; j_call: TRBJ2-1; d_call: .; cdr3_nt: TGTGCCAGCAGTTTTAACTACTTACCGGCTGACAGCTACAATGAGCAGTTCTTC; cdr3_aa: CASSFNYLPADSYNEQFF
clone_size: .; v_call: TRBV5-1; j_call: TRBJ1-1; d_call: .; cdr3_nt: TGCGCCAGCGCAACGCCGTTGAACACTGAAGCTTTCTTT; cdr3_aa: CASATPLNTEAFF
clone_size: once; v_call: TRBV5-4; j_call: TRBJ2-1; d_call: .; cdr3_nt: TGTGCCAGCCGTCCGGTCAGAAGCATTGAGCAGTTCTTC; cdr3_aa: CASRPVRSIEQFF
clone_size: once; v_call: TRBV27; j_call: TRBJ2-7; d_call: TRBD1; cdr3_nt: TGCGCCAGCAGCGTCCTCAGGGGGGAGCAGTACTTC; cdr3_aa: CASSVLRGEQYF
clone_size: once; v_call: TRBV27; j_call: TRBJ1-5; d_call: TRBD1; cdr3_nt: TGTGCCAGCAGTTTAAACAGGGGGAATCAGCCCCAGCATTTT; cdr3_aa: CASSLNRGNQPQHF
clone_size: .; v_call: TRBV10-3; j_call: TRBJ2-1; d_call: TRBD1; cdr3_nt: TGTGCCATCTGGAACCGGGACAGGGGCTACAATGAGCAGTTCTTC; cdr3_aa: CAIWNRDRGYNEQFF
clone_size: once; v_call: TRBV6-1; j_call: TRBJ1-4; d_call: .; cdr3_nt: TGTGCCAGCAGTGAATCGTGGGCTAATGAAAAACTGTTTTTT; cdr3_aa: CASSESWANEKLFF
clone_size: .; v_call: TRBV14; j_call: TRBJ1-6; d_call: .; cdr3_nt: TGTGCCAGCAGCCAAGCAGGGATACTCAATTCACCCCTCCACTTT; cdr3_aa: CASSQAGILNSPLHF
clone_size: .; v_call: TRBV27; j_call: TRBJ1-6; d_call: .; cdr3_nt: TGTGCCAGCAGTGTAAATAATTCACCCCTCCACTTT; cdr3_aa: CASSVNNSPLHF
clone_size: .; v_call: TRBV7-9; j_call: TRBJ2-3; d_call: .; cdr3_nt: TGTGCCAGCAGCTTAAGCGCCACAGATACGCAGTATTTT; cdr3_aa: CASSLSATDTQYF